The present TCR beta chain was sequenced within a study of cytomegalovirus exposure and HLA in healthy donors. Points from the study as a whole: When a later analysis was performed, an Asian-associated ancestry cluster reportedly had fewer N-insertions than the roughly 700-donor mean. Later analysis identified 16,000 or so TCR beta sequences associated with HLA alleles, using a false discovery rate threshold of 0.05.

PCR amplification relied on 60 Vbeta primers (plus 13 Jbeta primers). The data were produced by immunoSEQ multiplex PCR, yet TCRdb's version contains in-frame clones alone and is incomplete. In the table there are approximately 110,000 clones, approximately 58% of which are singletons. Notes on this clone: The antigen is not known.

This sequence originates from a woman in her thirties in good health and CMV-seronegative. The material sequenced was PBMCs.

The CDR3 DNA is TGCGCCAGCAGCGGCCAACAGGGGCTCTCTGGAAACACCATATATTTT. This encodes CASSGQQGLSGNTIYF. This sequence joins TRBV5-1 and TRBJ1-3; 7 nucleotides agree with TRBD1. The CDR3 consists of 16 residues. The V and J ends lost 4 bases and 0 bases, in that order; junction bases with no gene match: 7. Germline CDR1 reads SGHRS; CDR2 reads YFSETQ.